This T cell receptor (beta chain) was obtained from a study of T cell responses to AZD1222 COVID-19 vaccine. Study observations and caveats: Repertoire sampling happened only post peak T cell response. It was only a handful of AZD1222 recipients who were seropositive at baseline.

As for this clone: Its matching antigen is unknown.

Profiling relied on immunoSEQ multiplex PCR, and the TCRdb table lists in-frame clones only, not all of them. The profile shows roughly 120,000 clones, around 89% of them singletons. The V end was cut by 2 bases, the J end by 8 bases, with 19 bases between. Germline V gives CDR1 MNHNS, CDR2 SASEGT. The CDR3 sequence is 16 residues long. The source was peripheral blood, collected 28 days after the second AZD1222 dose. The chain links TRBV6-1 to TRBJ2-1; D remains unclear. This sequence originates from an adult who received the AZD1222 COVID-19 vaccine. The CDR3 DNA is TGTGCCAGCAGTGAATTCGGGTTAGCCCCAGGATATGAGCAGTTCTTC. Its protein is CASSEFGLAPGYEQFF.